Each of the 27 T cell receptor beta chains below was sequenced from the same sample in a study of OX40 agonist ivuxolimab in advanced cancers. The method was immunoSEQ multiplex PCR; TCRdb's version includes in-frame clones alone and lacks a portion of them. The table includes under 70,000 clones, approximately 90% detected once. The specimen was CD4+ or CD8+ T cells sorted from blood, collected in a trial of the OX40 agonist ivuxolimab. The receptor source for this set is an adult with an advanced solid tumor such as melanoma, head and neck, liver or kidney cancer.

The chain has TRBV6-5 and TRBJ2-3; D could derive from TRBD1 or TRBD2 (6 bases each). Trimming removed 5 bases at V and 4 bases at J, with 13 bases between. The CDR3 extends over 14 amino acids. Germline V gene sequence: CDR1 MNHEY, CDR2 SVGAGI. CDR3: CASSRGGFADTQYF. The CDR3 DNA reads as TGTGCCAGCAGTAGAGGGGGGTTCGCAGATACGCAGTATTTT.

V and J are TRBV4-2 and TRBJ2-3; TRBD1 matches 8 bases. Germline values: CDR1 LGHNA, CDR2 YNFKEQ. Trimming took 0 bases from V and 1 from J; bases not matched to a gene: 6. The CDR3 loop spans 17 amino acids. For the CDR3, the DNA is TGTGCCAGCAGCCAAGAACCGTCGGGACAGGGCACAGATACGCAGTATTTT. This sequence encodes CASSQEPSGQGTDTQYF.

This clone has just a few counts. The CDR3 nucleotides read TGTGCCAGCATCTTAAGGTCAACATCCTACGAGCAGTACTTC. Encoded protein: CASILRSTSYEQYF. The chain joins TRBV6-1 to TRBJ2-7; D is unclear. The CDR3 runs to 14 residues. V dropped 7 bases and J dropped 1 base, with 14 bases sitting between them. Germline CDR1 MNHNS, CDR2 SASEGT.

The chain has TRBV19 and TRBJ1-2; D unclear. CDR3 length: 12 residues. Trimming cost V 6 bases and J 8 bases, with 13 bases left between them. In germline, CDR1 is LNHDA, CDR2 SQIVND (reference sequence). CDR3: CASRDAAFGYTF. The DNA for the CDR3 is TGTGCCAGTAGGGACGCGGCTTTCGGCTACACCTTC.

The chain joins TRBV7-2 to TRBJ1-2; 7 bases fit TRBD1. The CDR3 extends over 15 amino acids. V gave up 5 bases and J gave up 4 bases; unmatched junction bases: 10. Germline V gene sequence: CDR1 SGHTA, CDR2 FQGNSA. CDR3: CASSEWRGLGYGYTF. The CDR3 DNA sequence: TGTGCCAGCAGCGAGTGGAGGGGGCTCGGCTATGGCTACACCTTC. Using reference TRBV7-2 and TRBJ1-2 for the parts outside the CDR3, the full variable domain is GAGVSQSPSNKVTEKGKDVELRCDPISGHTALYWYRQSLGQGLEFLIYFQGNSAPDKSGLPSDRFSAERTGGSVSTLTIQRTQQEDSAVYLCASSEWRGLGYGYTFGSGTRLTVV.

The rearrangement joins TRBV6-5 to TRBJ2-7; 7 bases align to TRBD1. Germline V CDR1 and CDR2: MNHEY, SVGAGI. J lost 4 bases, V lost 2 bases, and 5 bases had no gene match. There are 14 residues in the CDR3. CDR3 sequence reads: CASSYTQGVYEQYF. CDR3 coding DNA: TGTGCCAGCAGTTACACTCAGGGGGTTTACGAGCAGTACTTC.

The gene calls are TRBV7-2 and TRBJ1-4; no definite D call. CDR1 and CDR2 from the germline V gene are SGHTA and FQGNSA. CDR3 length: 13 residues. V was trimmed by 1 base and J by 7 bases, leaving 7 bases between them. The CDR3 spells CASSLVSGEKLFF. For the CDR3, the DNA is TGTGCCAGCAGCTTAGTGTCCGGTGAAAAACTGTTTTTT.

The chain carries TRBV20-1 and TRBJ1-2; unclear D gene. CDR1 and CDR2 from the germline V gene are DFQATT and SNEGSKA (reference sequence). CDR3 length: 10 residues. The V end lost 7 bases, the J end lost 4 bases, and 7 bases lay between the germline ends. The CDR3 DNA is TGCAGTGTCCAACCCTATGGCTACACCTTC. Amino acids: CSVQPYGYTF.

The chain has TRBV30 and TRBJ1-5, with D perhaps TRBD1 (5 bases). The germline V and J ends were trimmed by 2 bases and 6 bases, with 11 bases remaining between them. Germline values: CDR1 GTSNPN, CDR2 SVGIG (reference sequence). The CDR3 length is 13 residues. This CDR3 is CAWSLQAGQPQHF. CDR3 DNA sequence: TGTGCCTGGAGTCTACAGGCAGGTCAGCCCCAGCATTTT.

The chain uses TRBV9 and TRBJ2-2, with D perhaps matching TRBD1 (5 bases). V lost 3 bases, J lost 1 base, and 13 bases lay in between. This CDR3 contains 16 residues. Germline V lookup: CDR1 SGDLS, CDR2 YYNGEE. Here the CDR3 DNA reads TGTGCCAGCAGCGCCCAGGGCGGTGGGAACACCGGGGAGCTGTTTTTT. Its translation is CASSAQGGGNTGELFF.

The chain employs TRBV30 and TRBJ1-1; D gene ambiguous. Germline values: CDR1 GTSNPN, CDR2 SVGIG (reference sequence). This CDR3 region has 13 residues. V shed 1 base and J shed 8 bases, with 14 bases lying between them. The CDR3 coding sequence is TGTGCCTGGAGTGCCGAGGCGTCCGGGGAAGCTTTCTTT. This codes for CAWSAEASGEAFF. Full variable domain (outside the CDR3, taken from reference TRBV30 and TRBJ1-1): SQTIHQWPATLVQPVGSPLSLECTVEGTSNPNLYWYRQAAGRGLQLLFYSVGIGQISSEVPQNLSASRPQDRQFILSSKKLLLSDSGFYLCAWSAEASGEAFFGQGTRLTVV.

The chain is built from TRBV7-2 and TRBJ2-2, with TRBD1 as a possible D gene (5 bases). V was pared by 5 bases and J by 3 bases, with 19 bases between. Germline values: CDR1 SGHTA, CDR2 FQGNSA. This CDR3 contains 17 residues. For the CDR3, the DNA is TGTGCCAGCAGCCTCGCACCCAGGGTTAGGGACACCGGGGAGCTGTTTTTT. Residues: CASSLAPRVRDTGELFF.

V usage is TRBV2 and J usage is TRBJ1-6, with unresolved D. Germline V gene lookup returns CDR1 SNHLY and CDR2 FYNNEI. V shed 4 bases and J shed 5 bases, with 15 bases lying between them. The CDR3 extends over 16 amino acids. The CDR3 nucleotides read TGTGCCAGCAGTGCCGAAGATCGACGGAATAATTCACCCCTCCACTTT. Translated, it gives CASSAEDRRNNSPLHF.

V and J are TRBV5-1 and TRBJ2-7; 11 bases agree with TRBD1. Germline V lookup: CDR1 SGHRS, CDR2 YFSETQ. V lost 0 bases, J lost 0 bases, and 2 bases stayed unmatched. The CDR3 is 16 amino acids. The CDR3 DNA is TGCGCCAGCAGCTTGGACGGGACAGGGGGCTCCTACGAGCAGTACTTC. This gives the protein CASSLDGTGGSYEQYF.

V usage is TRBV12-5 and J usage is TRBJ2-1; 9 bases line up with TRBD2. J was trimmed by 0 bases and V by 5 bases; bases with no gene match: 11. The length of the CDR3 is 18 residues. Germline CDR1 is LGHNT and CDR2 is FRNRAP. The CDR3 nucleotides are TGTGCTAGTGGTCCACGCGATCAAGCGGGGGGCTCCTACAATGAGCAGTTCTTC. This codes for CASGPRDQAGGSYNEQFF.

The chain combines TRBV2 with TRBJ1-1; a weak D match, TRBD1 (5 bases). CDR3 length: 13 amino acids. Trimming cost V 7 bases and J 4 bases, with 13 bases left between them. Germline CDR1 is SNHLY and CDR2 is FYNNEI. DNA for the CDR3: TGTGCCAGCATTTTGACAAGGGGCACTGAAGCTTTCTTT. Protein: CASILTRGTEAFF.

V usage is TRBV5-8 and J usage is TRBJ2-5; 7 bases are shared with TRBD1. CDR1 is SGHTS, CDR2 YDEGEE, per germline. The CDR3 extends over 14 amino acids. V trimming: 4 bases; J trimming: 2 bases; junction bases outside the gene matches: 5. The CDR3 here is CASSLGTAQETQYF. In DNA form, the CDR3 reads TGTGCCAGCAGCCTAGGGACAGCTCAAGAGACCCAGTACTTC. Using reference TRBV5-8 and TRBJ2-5 for the parts outside the CDR3, the full variable domain is EAGVTQSPTHLIKTRGQQATLRCSPISGHTSVYWYQQALGLGLQFLLWYDEGEERNRGNFPPRFSGRQFPNYSSELNVNALELEDSALYLCASSLGTAQETQYFGPGTRLLVL.

The rearrangement links TRBV23-1 to TRBJ2-7; D is possibly TRBD1 or TRBD2 (5 bases each). TRBV23-1 is identified as an open reading frame with a role that is uncertain. This CDR3 has 15 residues. Between the trimmed V and J ends, which lost 0 bases and 2 bases, there was a span of 11 bases. In nucleotides, the CDR3 is TGCGCCAGCAGTCAATCGAGGGGTATCACCTACGAGCAGTACTTC. This sequence encodes CASSQSRGITYEQYF.

The rearrangement joins TRBV30 to TRBJ1-3; no firm D call. The CDR3 runs to 13 residues. The germline gives CDR1 GTSNPN, CDR2 SVGIG (reference sequence). V lost 3 bases and J 0 bases, leaving 6 bases between the germline ends. The CDR3 reads CAWSRDSGNTIYF. In nucleotides, the CDR3 is TGTGCCTGGAGCCGGGACTCTGGAAACACCATATATTTT.

The chain's CDR3 is CASSTDQGAAGELFF. DNA for the CDR3: TGTGCCAGCAGCACCGATCAGGGGGCCGCCGGGGAGCTGTTTTTT. This chain uses TRBV21-1 with TRBJ2-2; the tabulated D call, TRBD1, remains unverified against the DNA. TRBV21-1 represents a pseudogene. CDR3 length: 15 amino acids.

The chain combines TRBV7-2 with TRBJ2-1, with D hard to call. Trimming removed 5 bases at V and 4 bases at J, with 3 bases between. The CDR3 extends over 11 amino acids. Germline V lookup: CDR1 SGHTA, CDR2 FQGNSA. CDR3 sequence (DNA): TGTGCCAGCAGCCGTTACAATGAGCAGTTCTTC. Residues: CASSRYNEQFF.

V and J are TRBV30 and TRBJ2-3; D may correspond to TRBD1 or TRBD2 (5 bases each). Germline assignment: CDR1 GTSNPN and CDR2 SVGIG (reference sequence). The CDR3 has 16 residues. The V end was cut by 5 bases, the J end by 10 bases, with 28 bases between. CDR3 sequence reads: CAWSWRSGPPGVAQYF. The CDR3 DNA is TGTGCCTGGTCTTGGAGGTCGGGACCCCCCGGAGTAGCGCAGTATTTT.

V is TRBV2 and J is TRBJ1-2; tentatively, D is TRBD1 (5 bases). CDR3 length equals 14 residues. V lost 6 bases, J lost 0 bases, and 11 bases lay in between. CDR1 is SNHLY and CDR2 is FYNNEI in the germline V gene. The CDR3 sequence is CASRGDGTNYGYTF. The CDR3 DNA sequence: TGTGCCAGCAGAGGGGACGGGACTAACTATGGCTACACCTTC.

This chain uses TRBV7-2 with TRBJ2-3; D remains unclear. The V and J ends lost 1 base and 12 bases respectively, with 11 bases between them. Germline CDR1 reads SGHTA; CDR2 reads FQGNSA. CDR3 size: 12 residues. The CDR3 here is CASSLVWSLQYF. The CDR3 DNA is TGTGCCAGCAGCTTAGTGTGGTCTCTTCAGTATTTT. Filled out from reference TRBV7-2 and TRBJ2-3, the complete variable domain reads GAGVSQSPSNKVTEKGKDVELRCDPISGHTALYWYRQSLGQGLEFLIYFQGNSAPDKSGLPSDRFSAERTGGSVSTLTIQRTQQEDSAVYLCASSLVWSLQYFGPGTRLTVL.

The chain links TRBV27 to TRBJ1-5, with 12 bases fitting TRBD1. The CDR3 is 16 residues long. Looked up from germline, CDR1 is MNHEY and CDR2 is SMNVEV (reference sequence). Trimming at V came to 6 bases and at J to 6 bases, leaving 9 bases not matched to a gene. CDR3 nucleotide sequence: TGTGCCAGCAGCCCTGCCGGGACAGGGGGCGGTCAGCCCCAGCATTTT. Protein: CASSPAGTGGGQPQHF.

This chain links TRBV7-3 with TRBJ2-7; TRBD1 might be the D (5 bases). V lost 6 bases, J lost 5 bases, and 14 bases lay in between. The length of the CDR3 is 13 residues. Germline lookup yields CDR1 SGHTA and CDR2 FQGTGA. The CDR3 here is CASSTDRDNEQYF. Here the CDR3 DNA reads TGTGCCAGCAGTACCGACAGAGACAACGAGCAGTACTTC.

This chain uses TRBV7-2 with TRBJ1-6; D is perhaps TRBD1 (5 bases). Germline CDR1 SGHTA, CDR2 FQGNSA. The CDR3 is made up of 15 amino acids. With 5 bases removed from V and 8 bases from J, the gap between germline ends came to 16 bases. This CDR3 is CASSRQSASDSPLHF. DNA for the CDR3: TGTGCCAGCAGCCGACAGTCCGCAAGTGATTCACCCCTCCACTTT.